This entry lists 9 T cell receptor beta chains sequenced from one sample in a study of spatial heterogeneity in lung cancer (dated by TCRdb to between 2018 and 2021). Results the study describes overall, beyond this receptor: The number of expanded intratumoral alpha and beta TCRs correlated with the tumor nonsynonymous mutation count.

Library preparation used 5' RACE. Sequencing used a NextSeq 500. Starting from the raw public reads, TCRdb applied fastp trimming at Q25, assembled clones with MiXCR and retained in-frame beta chains. Identical CDR3 protein sequences are pooled into one entry, listed with their most common genes and DNA. The sample data list approximately 10,000 distinct CDR3 sequences, and about 5% of these were observed just once. 12% of the sample is taken by the ten largest. The label giving this sample's time point can be read as: sample taken at primary tumor resection. Their cognate antigens are unknown. The material was lung tumor tissue, obtained at surgery. These receptor sequences come from a male donor with early-stage non-small cell lung cancer.

By share, this clonotype ranks as medium-sized. Within a library made for alpha chains, this beta chain is off target, and its count is uninformative. The chain carries TRBV12-3 or TRBV12-4 and TRBJ1-5; maybe TRBD1 (6 bases). The V end was cut by 2 bases, the J end by 3 bases, with 17 bases between. This CDR3 comprises 17 residues. CDR3 DNA: TGTGCCAGCAGTTTATGGTCAGGGGTAAGCAACAATCAGCCCCAGCATTTT. It yields the protein CASSLWSGVSNNQPQHF.

This clonotype has a count of ten or more. A library prepared for alpha chains yielded this beta chain as an off-target read; its size is of little meaning. V and J are TRBV7-2 and TRBJ1-4; D not resolved. This CDR3 region has 14 residues. Deletions cut 5 bases from V and 0 bases from J, with 7 bases between. Germline-derived CDR1 and CDR2 are SGHTA and FQGNSA. The CDR3 coding sequence is TGTGCCAGCAGCCAGGACGCAACTAATGAAAAACTGTTTTTT. Its protein product is CASSQDATNEKLFF.

This clonotype was seen ten or more times. This beta chain is a stray sequence in a library constructed for alpha chains; its clone size is not meaningful. The CDR3 sequence is CASSESFNMNTEAFF. The DNA of the CDR3 is TGTGCCAGCAGTGAATCTTTTAACATGAACACTGAAGCTTTCTTT. V and J are TRBV6-1 and TRBJ1-1; no definite D call. The CDR3 loop spans 15 amino acids. Germline-derived CDR1 and CDR2 are MNHNS and SASEGT. Between the trimmed V and J ends, which lost 2 bases and 0 bases, there was a span of 10 bases.

This clonotype is deemed medium-sized. A library prepared for alpha chains yielded this beta chain as an off-target read; its size is of little meaning. The chain recombines TRBV6-1 with TRBJ2-1, with D tentatively TRBD2 (5 bases). CDR1 MNHNS and CDR2 SASEGT come from the germline V gene. V gave up 2 bases and J gave up 8 bases, with 16 bases separating them. The CDR3 is 15 amino acids. In DNA, the CDR3 is TGTGCCAGCAGTGAATTCACTGCCGGGGATGATGAGCAGTTCTTC. Translated, it gives CASSEFTAGDDEQFF.

This clonotype is labeled as medium-sized. Since the library was made to target alpha chains, this beta chain is a stray read and its abundance is not meaningful. V gene TRBV4-1 combines with J gene TRBJ2-3; TRBD1 might be the D (5 bases). V lost 0 bases, J lost 2 bases, and 12 bases lay in between. Germline-derived CDR1 and CDR2 are MGHRA and YSYEKL. This CDR3 comprises 16 residues. The CDR3 region is CASSQDPTDITDTQYF. The CDR3 DNA is TGCGCCAGCAGCCAAGATCCGACGGACATCACAGATACGCAGTATTTT.

This clonotype was counted ten times or more. This beta chain represents an off-target read in a library built for alpha chains; its size is of limited meaning. The chain carries TRBV13 and TRBJ2-7; TRBD1 might be the D (5 bases). Between the trimmed V and J ends, which lost 4 bases and 6 bases, there was a span of 13 bases. This CDR3 has 13 amino acids. Germline-derived CDR1 and CDR2 are PRHDT and FYEKMQ (reference sequence). CDR3 DNA sequence: TGTGCCAGCAGCTCCAGGACACTTCCCGAGCAGTACTTC. Amino acid sequence: CASSSRTLPEQYF.

This clonotype showed up many times. The size of this beta chain means little, since it is a stray read in a library made for alpha chains. The V call is TRBV27, the J call TRBJ2-3; 9 nucleotides line up with TRBD1. Trimming took 5 bases from V and 5 from J; bases not matched to a gene: 11. The germline gives CDR1 MNHEY, CDR2 SMNVEV (reference sequence). The CDR3 spans 16 residues. The CDR3 loop is CASSRHRDRAKDTQYF. The CDR3 DNA follows: TGTGCCAGCAGTCGACATCGGGACAGGGCTAAAGATACGCAGTATTTT.

This clonotype was seen a handful of times. Since the library was made to target alpha chains, this beta chain is a stray read and its abundance is not meaningful. The chain joins TRBV20-1 to TRBJ2-4; TRBD1 matches at 8 bases. The germline gives CDR1 DFQATT, CDR2 SNEGSKA (reference sequence). The CDR3 contains 16 residues. After removal of 3 bases from V and 0 bases from J, the junction contained 7 bases not matched to a gene. DNA of the CDR3: TGCAGTGCTAGCAGGACAGGGACCCTAGCCAAAAACATTCAGTACTTC. It translates to CSASRTGTLAKNIQYF.

This clonotype was seen at least ten times. This beta chain represents an off-target read in a library built for alpha chains; its size is of limited meaning. V usage is TRBV11-2 and J usage is TRBJ1-6, with D possibly matching TRBD1 (5 bases). Germline CDR1 SGHAT, CDR2 FQNNGV. The CDR3 spans 15 residues. V gave up 1 base and J gave up 7 bases, with 11 bases separating them. The CDR3 is CASSLVSGFNSPLHF. In DNA, the CDR3 is TGTGCCAGCAGCTTAGTCTCAGGGTTCAATTCACCCCTCCACTTT.